A selection of T cell receptor beta chains follows, all from one sample in a study of T cell responses to AZD1222 COVID-19 vaccine. Profiling relied on immunoSEQ multiplex PCR, and the TCRdb table lists in-frame clones only, not all of them. Of about 110,000 clones in the sample, about 87% are singletons; the top ten hold 1.5% to 2%. The material was peripheral blood, obtained on day 0 of AZD1222 vaccination. These receptors were obtained from an adult in good health. The CDR3 runs from the conserved cysteine through the conserved F or W. A D gene is named only where the DNA matches it firmly. Rows may omit the clone size; those that give it use once, few, many or a size class.

>TRBJ2-1|NA|TRBV4-1|NA
TGCGCCAGCAGCCAAGGTGGGGGTGGCGGGAATGAGCAGTTCTTC
CASSQGGGGGNEQFF
>TRBJ2-1|NA|TRBV3-1/TRBV3-2|NA
TGTGCCAGCAGCCACGCGGCCTACAATGAGCAGTTCTTC
CASSHAAYNEQFF
>TRBJ1-4|NA|TRBV6-6|NA
TGTGCCTCCCGGACGGCCTCGGAGGGATCAAAACTGTTTTTT
CASRTASEGSKLFF
>TRBJ1-5|NA|TRBV5-6|NA
TGTGCCAGCAGCCTGGGGCCAGGGAGAGACCAGCCCCAGCATTTT
CASSLGPGRDQPQHF
>TRBJ1-2|NA|TRBV5-4|NA
TGTGCCAGCAGCACCCCGGACGGTACGGTCTATGGCTACACCTTC
CASSTPDGTVYGYTF
>TRBJ2-3|TRBD2|TRBV27|NA
TGTGCCAGCACCCAGACTAGCGGGGAAACAGATACGCAGTATTTT
CASTQTSGETDTQYF
>TRBJ2-2|NA|TRBV12-3/TRBV12-4|NA
TGTGCCAGCAGTTTAAGGGCGACCGGGGAGCTGTTTTTT
CASSLRATGELFF
>TRBJ2-7|NA|TRBV5-1|NA
TGCGCCAGCAGCTTGGCCACCGGTAACTACGAGCAGTACTTC
CASSLATGNYEQYF
>TRBJ2-3|TRBD2|TRBV7-6|NA
TGTGCCAGCAAGGGACTAGCGGGGGACACAGATACGCAGTATTTT
CASKGLAGDTDTQYF
>TRBJ1-4|NA|TRBV5-5|NA
TGTGCCAGCAGCCTATTTGTTAATGAAAAACTGTTTTTT
CASSLFVNEKLFF
>TRBJ2-1|NA|TRBV5-4|NA
TGTGCCAGCAGCTTCAATAGGGACCTCTACAATGAGCAGTTCTTC
CASSFNRDLYNEQFF
>TRBJ1-4|NA|TRBV5-1|NA
TGCGCCAGCAGCTTCCACCTGACGGAACCTGCAACTAATGAAAAACTGTTTTTT
CASSFHLTEPATNEKLFF
>TRBJ2-1|NA|TRBV11-3|NA
TGTGCCAGCAGCTTAGCGGGTCAGAACAATGAGCAGTTCTTC
CASSLAGQNNEQFF
>TRBJ2-1|TRBD2|TRBV12-3/TRBV12-4|NA
TGTGCCAGCAGTTTGCGGGAGGGCGGTGAGCAGTTCTTC
CASSLREGGEQFF
>TRBJ2-6|TRBD1|TRBV6-5|NA
TGTGCCAGCAGTCCGGACAGGGCTGGGGCCAACGTCCTGACTTTC
CASSPDRAGANVLTF
>TRBJ2-1|NA|TRBV6-5|NA
TGTGCCAGCAGTTATGGCGCCTCTAAAAATGAGCAGTTCTTC
CASSYGASKNEQFF
>TRBJ1-2|TRBD1|TRBV4-2|NA
TGTGCCAGCAGCCAAGACCTTCCGGGACAGATCTATGGCTACACCTTC
CASSQDLPGQIYGYTF
>TRBJ2-1|TRBD1|TRBV24-1|NA
TGTGCCACCGGGAGCCGGGACAGAAGATTAGATGAGCAGTTCTTC
CATGSRDRRLDEQFF
>TRBJ1-2|NA|TRBV30|NA
TGTGCCTGGGGGGTGTCGGGAGGACGCAGGTCTGGCTACACCTTC
CAWGVSGGRRSGYTF
>TRBJ1-5|NA|TRBV30|NA
TGTGCCTGGAGTCTCAGGGTTGGACAGCCCCAGCATTTT
CAWSLRVGQPQHF
>TRBJ2-2|TRBD1|TRBV5-6|few
TGTGCCAGCAGCTTGTTGGGACAGGGGGTAAGCGGGGAGCTGTTTTTT
CASSLLGQGVSGELFF
>TRBJ1-4|NA|TRBV19|NA
TGTGCCAGTAGTATTCCCTCCGGGGCAACTAATGAAAAACTGTTTTTT
CASSIPSGATNEKLFF
>TRBJ1-1|NA|TRBV21-1|NA
TGTGCCATCCTCTCTACCTTACCGCGACAGGGGGCGCGAAGTACTGAAGCTTTCTTT
CAILSTLPRQGARSTEAFF
>TRBJ1-4|TRBD1|TRBV9|NA
TGTGCCAGCAGCCGGACAGGGGGTGAAAAACTGTTTTTT
CASSRTGGEKLFF
>TRBJ1-1|TRBD1|TRBV12-3/TRBV12-4|NA
TGTGCCAGCAGTTTAGCCGGACAGGGTGAAGCTTTCTTT
CASSLAGQGEAFF
>TRBJ2-3|NA|TRBV11-2|NA
TGTGCCAGCAGCGCCCCCGTTACCATTACTAGGACAGATACGCAGTATTTT
CASSAPVTITRTDTQYF
>TRBJ1-1|NA|TRBV12-3/TRBV12-4|NA
TGTGCCAGCAGTTTAGGGGGGGAAGCTTTCTTT
CASSLGGEAFF
>TRBJ1-5|TRBD1|TRBV23-1|NA
TGCGCCAGCAGGCTGACAGGGAGCTTGGACAATCAGCCCCAGCATTTT
CASRLTGSLDNQPQHF
>TRBJ2-7|TRBD2|TRBV7-8|NA
TGTGCCAGCAGCTTAGCGGCTGGCGGGAGTATCTACGAGCAGTACTTC
CASSLAAGGSIYEQYF